These 22 T cell receptor beta chains originate from one sample sequenced in a study. TCRdb re-analysed the 5' RACE reads in MiXCR, keeping a single row per CDR3 protein. The table lists 62,000 or so distinct CDR3 sequences, around a fifth of them singletons, with 2.5% to 3.5% in the top ten. Sample: memory CD4+ T cells sorted from a lymph node. Subset noted: memory CD4+ T cells, CD4+CD45RO+CD25-. The receptors stem from a female donor with breast cancer.

This clonotype showed up many times. V usage is TRBV5-6 and J usage is TRBJ2-5, with D perhaps matching TRBD1 (6 bases). Germline CDR1 SGHDT, CDR2 YYEEEE. The CDR3 is made up of 14 amino acids. Trimming stripped 4 bases from V and 4 bases from J, with 14 bases between. DNA for the CDR3: TGTGCCAGCAGCGCACAGGGTCCGGGAGAGACCCAGTACTTC. Its translation is CASSAQGPGETQYF.

This clonotype was detected many times. J is TRBJ1-5 and V is TRBV6-5, with TRBD1 matching over 8 bases. The CDR3 is 17 amino acids. From germline, CDR1 is MNHEY and CDR2 SVGAGI. With 6 bases clipped from V and 0 bases from J, the junction kept 10 bases outside the gene matches. The CDR3 loop is CASRSGTGEYSNQPQHF. CDR3 DNA: TGTGCCAGCAGGTCCGGGACAGGCGAGTATAGCAATCAGCCCCAGCATTTT.

This chain connects TRBV6-5 to TRBJ2-5; 7 bases fit TRBD1. V trimming: 0 bases; J trimming: 3 bases; junction bases outside the gene matches: 1. Germline CDR1 reads MNHEY; CDR2 reads SVGAGI. The CDR3 extends over 14 amino acids. The chain's CDR3 is CASSYSGQKETQYF. CDR3 in DNA: TGTGCCAGCAGTTACTCGGGACAGAAAGAGACCCAGTACTTC.

Only a few counts were recorded for this clonotype. This sequence joins TRBV12-3 or TRBV12-4 and TRBJ2-1, with 8 bases identical to TRBD2. CDR3 length: 14 amino acids. The V segment lost 3 bases and the J segment 7 bases; nucleotides outside the gene matches: 5. DNA of the CDR3: TGTGCCAGCAGTTTTATAGCGGGATCGAATGAGCAGTTCTTC. It codes for CASSFIAGSNEQFF.

This clonotype was seen a handful of times. This CDR3 is CASSRGQSDTGELFF. The CDR3 bases are TGTGCCAGCAGTCGTGGACAGAGCGATACCGGGGAGCTGTTTTTT. The chain employs TRBV9 and TRBJ2-2, with D perhaps TRBD1 (6 bases). CDR1 is SGDLS and CDR2 is YYNGEE in the germline V gene. The V end lost 5 bases, the J end lost 5 bases, and 16 bases lay between the germline ends. The CDR3 length is 15 residues. The variable domain in full, with the rest retrieved from reference TRBV9 and TRBJ2-2, is DSGVTQTPKHLITATGQRVTLRCSPRSGDLSVYWYQQSLDQGLQFLIQYYNGEERAKGNILERFSAQQFPDLHSELNLSSLELGDSALYFCASSRGQSDTGELFFGEGSRLTVL.

This clonotype was counted only a few times. CDR3 amino acids: CASSQVYRDAGELFF. Here the CDR3 DNA reads TGTGCCAGCAGCCAAGTTTACAGGGACGCCGGGGAGCTGTTTTTT. The chain combines TRBV3-1 with TRBJ2-2; D may be TRBD1 (6 bases). Germline CDR1 reads LGHDT; CDR2 reads YNNKEL (reference sequence). The V end was cut by 1 base, the J end by 6 bases, with 12 bases between. The CDR3 has 15 amino acids.

This clonotype was recorded many times. The CDR3 sequence: CASGSWGSPLHF. CDR3 coding DNA: TGTGCCAGCGGGTCTTGGGGGTCACCCCTCCACTTT. The chain recombines TRBV25-1 with TRBJ1-6, with D tentatively TRBD1 (5 bases). The CDR3 is 12 residues long. The V end lost 8 bases, the J end lost 10 bases, and 12 bases lay between the germline ends. Germline V gene sequence: CDR1 MGHDK, CDR2 SYGVNS.

The chain combines TRBV6-1 with TRBJ1-5; D unclear. This CDR3 has 13 amino acids. V was clipped by 4 bases and J by 7 bases, with 11 bases between them. The germline V gene has CDR1 MNHNS and CDR2 SASEGT. The CDR3 region is CASSASREQPQHF. In DNA form, the CDR3 reads TGTGCCAGCAGTGCCTCACGGGAGCAGCCCCAGCATTTT.

In its sample, this clonotype was seen a few times. This chain uses TRBV5-1 with TRBJ2-2, with no clear D. This CDR3 is built from 15 residues. Trimming stripped 0 bases from V and 3 bases from J, with 9 bases between. Germline V gives CDR1 SGHRS, CDR2 YFSETQ. The CDR3 region is CASSLATRDTGELFF. CDR3 in DNA: TGCGCCAGCAGCTTGGCGACGAGAGACACCGGGGAGCTGTTTTTT.

This sequence joins TRBV28 and TRBJ2-6; tentative D call: TRBD1 (6 bases). The germline V and J ends were trimmed by 3 bases and 2 bases, with 11 bases remaining between them. CDR3 length: 16 amino acids. CDR1 is MDHEN and CDR2 is SYDVKM in the germline V gene. The CDR3 region has the DNA TGTGCCAGCAGTTTGCAGGGGATAACTGGGGCCAACGTCCTGACTTTC. Its protein product is CASSLQGITGANVLTF.

This clonotype appeared a few times. The J gene is TRBJ1-2, the V gene TRBV28; the D is unclear. From germline, CDR1 is MDHEN and CDR2 SYDVKM. Trimming cost V 3 bases and J 8 bases, with 10 bases left between them. This CDR3 contains 12 residues. CDR3 sequence reads: CASSFSLLGYTF. CDR3 nucleotides: TGTGCCAGCAGTTTCTCCCTACTCGGCTACACCTTC.

The rearrangement uses TRBV15 and TRBJ2-1, with 13 positions matching TRBD2. Germline V lookup: CDR1 LNHNV, CDR2 YYDKDF (reference sequence). The CDR3 length is 16 residues. V was clipped by 10 bases and J by 7 bases; unmatched bases: 13. DNA for the CDR3: TGTGCCATCCAGTGGAGGACTAGCGGGGGAAAGAATGAGCAGTTCTTC. Protein product: CAIQWRTSGGKNEQFF.

This clonotype showed up many times. This chain links TRBV20-1 with TRBJ1-1; tentatively, D is TRBD1 (6 bases). The CDR3 totals 14 residues. Germline V CDR1 and CDR2: DFQATT, SNEGSKA (reference sequence). V was pared by 6 bases and J by 4 bases, with 18 bases between. This CDR3 reads CSAPITGKGTEAFF. Here the CDR3 DNA reads TGCAGTGCACCCATAACAGGGAAGGGCACTGAAGCTTTCTTT.

With regard to this clonotype: Its ends do not fully match the called genes, so a read error is possible. This chain connects TRBV7-9 to TRBJ2-7; the D gene is possibly TRBD1 (5 bases). The CDR3 covers 12 residues. Germline V gives CDR1 SEHNR, CDR2 FQNEAQ (reference sequence). CDR3 DNA sequence: TGTGCCAGCAGCCGACAGAACTACGGGCAGTACTTC. It translates to CASSRQNYGQYF. The full variable domain, completed using reference TRBV7-9 and TRBJ2-7, is DTGVSQNPRHKITKRGQNVTFRCDPISEHNRLYWYRQTLGQGPEFLTYFQNEAQLEKSRLLSDRFSAERPKGSFSTLEIQRTEQGDSAMYLCASSRQNYGQYFGPGTRLTVT.

With respect to this clonotype: The junction and the germline gene differ at one end; a read error may be behind it. The rearrangement uses TRBV7-9 and TRBJ2-1, with a weak D call TRBD1 (6 bases). The V gene's germline CDR1 is SEHNR and CDR2 FQNEAQ (reference sequence). The CDR3 has 14 amino acids. The CDR3 DNA is TGTGCCTGCAGCCGTGGACAGAACTACAATGAGCAGTTCTTC. Translating gives CACSRGQNYNEQFF.

A remark on this clonotype: Since a much larger clone is just one base distant, this may be a read error. The genes are TRBV18 and TRBJ1-1, with a weak D call TRBD1 (6 bases). Germline V gives CDR1 KGHSH, CDR2 LQKENI. The CDR3 has 17 residues. The CDR3 DNA is TGTGCCAGCTCACCGCCAGGGACTGGACAGCTGAACACTGAAGCTCTCTTT. It yields the protein CASSPPGTGQLNTEALF. The complete variable domain, with remaining parts taken from reference TRBV18 and TRBJ1-1, reads NAGVMQNPRHLVRRRGQEARLRCSPMKGHSHVYWYRQLPEEGLKFMVYLQKENIIDESGMPKERFSAEFPKEGPSILRIQQVVRGDSAAYFCASSPPGTGQLNTEALFGQGTRLTVV.

The count of this clonotype is one. The rearrangement uses TRBV7-2 and TRBJ1-3; the D is unclear. Trimming took off 4 bases at V and 0 bases at J, with 10 bases between the two ends. The CDR3 is 15 residues long. CDR1 is SGHTA and CDR2 is FQGNSA in the germline V gene. CDR3 sequence reads: CASSSLASSGNTIYF. The CDR3 nucleotides read TGTGCCAGCAGCTCCCTAGCCAGCTCTGGAAACACCATATATTTT.

As to this clonotype: This may arise from a read error, as a much more abundant clone is one base away. The chain has TRBV9 and TRBJ2-2; the D gene could be TRBD1 or TRBD2 (6 bases each). The germline V gene encodes CDR1 SGDLS and CDR2 YYNGEE. CDR3 length: 14 amino acids. The CDR3 sequence: CASSVGGDTGELSF. For the CDR3, the DNA is TGTGCCAGCAGCGTTGGCGGGGACACCGGGGAGCTGTCTTTT.

This clonotype has a count of ten or more. J is TRBJ1-2 and V is TRBV7-9, with 9 bases aligning to TRBD1. There are 15 residues in the CDR3. CDR1 and CDR2 from the germline V gene are SEHNR and FQNEAQ (reference sequence). Germline trimming cut 5 bases from V and 5 bases from J; bases unmatched to any gene: 9. The CDR3 nucleotides are TGTGCCAGCAGCCAAACGACAGGGGGGACTTATGGCTACACCTTC. Amino acids: CASSQTTGGTYGYTF.

Note on this clonotype: Just one base apart from a much larger clone, this may be a read error. The gene calls are TRBV5-1 and TRBJ2-7, with D possibly being TRBD1 (6 bases). The V gene's germline CDR1 is SGHRS and CDR2 YFSETQ. This CDR3 is built from 13 residues. CDR3: CDSSPGTSYEQYF. The CDR3 region has the DNA TGCGACAGCAGTCCCGGGACATCCTACGAGCAGTACTTC.

This clonotype was seen at least ten times. The rearrangement uses TRBV5-4 and TRBJ2-7; 7 nucleotides match TRBD1. CDR1 is SGHNT, CDR2 YYREEE, per germline (reference sequence). CDR3 length: 15 amino acids. V trimming: 0 bases; J trimming: 0 bases; junction bases outside the gene matches: 3. The CDR3 spells CASSLGDRVSYEQYF. The CDR3 DNA is TGTGCCAGCAGCTTGGGTGACAGGGTCTCCTACGAGCAGTACTTC.

This clonotype was found a few times. The chain has TRBV7-9 and TRBJ2-1; no reliable D call. The V end lost 2 bases, the J end lost 3 bases, and 5 bases lay between the germline ends. The CDR3 covers 13 residues. From germline, CDR1 is SEHNR and CDR2 FQNEAQ (reference sequence). DNA for the CDR3: TGTGCCAGCAGCTTATCGGGCTACAATGAGCAGTTCTTC. It specifies CASSLSGYNEQFF.